The rows below give T cell receptor beta chains drawn from one sample of a study of T cell changes during pregnancy in multiple sclerosis. TCRdb keeps only in-frame clones here, not all; method: immunoSEQ multiplex PCR. The sample includes 80,000 or so clones, about 91% of them seen just once. The sample was peripheral blood, taken before pregnancy. Receptor source: a female donor with multiple sclerosis, enrolled in a pregnancy study. The CDR3 runs from the conserved cysteine through the conserved F or W. D genes are given only for firm matches. Where a row states a size, it is once, few, many or the class of an expanded clone; other rows omit it.

J gene: TRBJ1-2
clone size: -
V gene: TRBV25-1
D gene: TRBD1
CDR3 protein: CASSPGQGSGPYGYTF
CDR3 DNA: TGTGCCAGCAGCCCGGGACAGGGGTCGGGCCCGTATGGCTACACCTTC

J gene: TRBJ2-1
clone size: -
V gene: TRBV6-6
D gene: TRBD2
CDR3 protein: CASSTLGSGIYNEQFF
CDR3 DNA: TGTGCCAGCAGCACCTTGGGTAGCGGGATATACAATGAGCAGTTCTTC

J gene: TRBJ2-7
clone size: -
V gene: TRBV7-9
D gene: TRBD2
CDR3 protein: CASRELKGAGRGEQYF
CDR3 DNA: TGTGCCAGCAGAGAGTTAAAAGGGGCGGGGAGGGGAGAGCAGTACTTC

J gene: TRBJ2-1
clone size: -
V gene: TRBV15
D gene: -
CDR3 protein: CATSRDRNQGNEQFF
CDR3 DNA: TGTGCCACCAGCAGAGATCGAAACCAGGGAAATGAGCAGTTCTTC

J gene: TRBJ1-5
clone size: -
V gene: TRBV19
D gene: TRBD1
CDR3 protein: CASSILAGGHQPQHF
CDR3 DNA: TGTGCCAGTAGTATCTTGGCAGGGGGCCATCAGCCCCAGCATTTT

J gene: TRBJ1-1
clone size: -
V gene: TRBV5-1
D gene: -
CDR3 protein: CASSLAGGSTEAFF
CDR3 DNA: TGCGCCAGCAGCTTGGCAGGTGGGAGCACTGAAGCTTTCTTT

J gene: TRBJ1-4
clone size: -
V gene: TRBV19
D gene: TRBD1
CDR3 protein: CASSSGQVMGNEKLFF
CDR3 DNA: TGTGCCAGTAGTTCGGGACAGGTGATGGGTAATGAAAAACTGTTTTTT

J gene: TRBJ1-4
clone size: once
V gene: TRBV30
D gene: TRBD1
CDR3 protein: CAWSEGAGYEKLFF
CDR3 DNA: TGTGCCTGGAGTGAGGGGGCAGGTTATGAAAAACTGTTTTTT

J gene: TRBJ2-4
clone size: once
V gene: TRBV13
D gene: -
CDR3 protein: CASSRWLAKNIQYF
CDR3 DNA: TGTGCCAGCAGCCGCTGGCTAGCCAAAAACATTCAGTACTTC

J gene: TRBJ2-5
clone size: -
V gene: TRBV9
D gene: -
CDR3 protein: CASSPEGQRETQYF
CDR3 DNA: TGTGCCAGCAGCCCGGAAGGACAGCGGGAGACCCAGTACTTC

J gene: TRBJ1-2
clone size: -
V gene: TRBV19
D gene: TRBD1
CDR3 protein: CASSVGTGESYGYTF
CDR3 DNA: TGTGCCAGTAGTGTCGGGACAGGGGAATCCTATGGCTACACCTTC

J gene: TRBJ1-4
clone size: once
V gene: TRBV27
D gene: -
CDR3 protein: CASSPWTSNEKLFF
CDR3 DNA: TGTGCCAGCAGTCCCTGGACAAGTAATGAAAAACTGTTTTTT

J gene: TRBJ2-1
clone size: once
V gene: TRBV4-1
D gene: TRBD1
CDR3 protein: CASSQTTGGPDEQFF
CDR3 DNA: TGCGCCAGCAGCCAAACGACAGGGGGTCCAGATGAGCAGTTCTTC

J gene: TRBJ2-7
clone size: few
V gene: TRBV7-9
D gene: TRBD1
CDR3 protein: CASSLNRDSYEQYF
CDR3 DNA: TGTGCCAGCAGCTTGAACCGGGACAGCTACGAGCAGTACTTC

J gene: TRBJ1-1
clone size: -
V gene: TRBV7-9
D gene: -
CDR3 protein: CASSRTGNSEAFF
CDR3 DNA: TGTGCCAGCAGTCGCACAGGGAACTCTGAAGCTTTCTTT

J gene: TRBJ2-1
clone size: -
V gene: TRBV6-6
D gene: TRBD2
CDR3 protein: CASVLAGGGNEQFF
CDR3 DNA: TGTGCCAGCGTACTAGCGGGGGGTGGTAATGAGCAGTTCTTC

J gene: TRBJ1-3
clone size: -
V gene: TRBV13
D gene: TRBD1
CDR3 protein: CASSQNRGLDRIYF
CDR3 DNA: TGTGCCAGCAGTCAAAACAGGGGCCTCGACAGGATATATTTT

J gene: TRBJ2-2
clone size: -
V gene: TRBV29-1
D gene: -
CDR3 protein: CSVVGEAGELFF
CDR3 DNA: TGCAGCGTTGTAGGAGAGGCCGGGGAGCTGTTTTTT

J gene: TRBJ1-1
clone size: -
V gene: TRBV6-1
D gene: -
CDR3 protein: CASSVKPNTEAFF
CDR3 DNA: TGTGCCAGCAGTGTGAAGCCGAACACTGAAGCTTTCTTT

J gene: TRBJ2-3
clone size: -
V gene: TRBV6-1
D gene: TRBD1
CDR3 protein: CASSEGDRGRFNLDTQYF
CDR3 DNA: TGTGCCAGCAGTGAAGGGGACAGGGGTCGTTTTAATTTGGATACGCAGTATTTT

J gene: TRBJ2-7
clone size: -
V gene: TRBV5-6
D gene: TRBD1
CDR3 protein: CASSRGTAAVEQYF
CDR3 DNA: TGTGCCAGCAGCAGAGGGACAGCCGCCGTGGAGCAGTACTTC

J gene: TRBJ2-3
clone size: -
V gene: TRBV4-1
D gene: -
CDR3 protein: CASSQPADTQYF
CDR3 DNA: TGCGCCAGCAGCCAACCGGCAGATACGCAGTATTTT

J gene: TRBJ1-1
clone size: -
V gene: TRBV29-1
D gene: -
CDR3 protein: CSVERRMNTEAFF
CDR3 DNA: TGCAGCGTTGAAAGGAGAATGAACACTGAAGCTTTCTTT

J gene: TRBJ2-6
clone size: -
V gene: TRBV5-1
D gene: -
CDR3 protein: CASSLRQEDAGANVLTF
CDR3 DNA: TGCGCCAGCAGCTTGCGACAGGAGGATGCTGGGGCCAACGTCCTGACTTTC

J gene: TRBJ1-6
clone size: -
V gene: TRBV5-6
D gene: -
CDR3 protein: CASSLAGGNNSPLHF
CDR3 DNA: TGTGCCAGCAGCTTGGCCGGCGGAAATAATTCACCCCTCCACTTT

J gene: TRBJ1-5
clone size: -
V gene: TRBV19
D gene: -
CDR3 protein: CASSPLSQPQHF
CDR3 DNA: TGTGCCAGTAGCCCTCTTTCTCAGCCCCAGCATTTT

J gene: TRBJ1-3
clone size: -
V gene: TRBV18
D gene: -
CDR3 protein: CASSYSRDSSGNTIYF
CDR3 DNA: TGTGCCAGCTCATACTCGAGGGATTCCTCTGGAAACACCATATATTTT

J gene: TRBJ2-1
clone size: -
V gene: TRBV2
D gene: -
CDR3 protein: CASSEQGLMGNEQFF
CDR3 DNA: TGTGCCAGCAGTGAACAGGGACTGATGGGCAATGAGCAGTTCTTC

J gene: TRBJ1-5
clone size: -
V gene: TRBV7-9
D gene: TRBD1
CDR3 protein: CASSLVAGGGYSNQPQHF
CDR3 DNA: TGTGCCAGCAGCTTAGTCGCCGGAGGGGGCTATAGCAATCAGCCCCAGCATTTT